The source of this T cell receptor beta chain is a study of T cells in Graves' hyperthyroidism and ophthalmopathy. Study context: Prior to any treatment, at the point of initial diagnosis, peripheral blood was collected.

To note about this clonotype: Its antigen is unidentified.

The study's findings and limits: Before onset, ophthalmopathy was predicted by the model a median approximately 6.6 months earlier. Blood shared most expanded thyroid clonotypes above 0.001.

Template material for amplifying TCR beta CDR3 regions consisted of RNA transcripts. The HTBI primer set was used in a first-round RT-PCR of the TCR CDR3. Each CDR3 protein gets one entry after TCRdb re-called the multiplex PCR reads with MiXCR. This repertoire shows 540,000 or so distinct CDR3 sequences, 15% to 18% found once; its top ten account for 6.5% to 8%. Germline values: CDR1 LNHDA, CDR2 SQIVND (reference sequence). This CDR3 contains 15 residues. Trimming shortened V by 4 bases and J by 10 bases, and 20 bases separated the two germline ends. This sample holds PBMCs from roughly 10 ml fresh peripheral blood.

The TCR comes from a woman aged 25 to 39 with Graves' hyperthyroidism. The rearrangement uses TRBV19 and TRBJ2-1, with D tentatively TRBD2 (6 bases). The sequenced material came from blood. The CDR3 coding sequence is TGTGCCAGTAGTACGCTCGCCGGAGGGCCGGCAGAGCAGTTCTTC. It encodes CASSTLAGGPAEQFF.